This T cell receptor beta chain was identified during a study of blood T cells in healthy people across ages. This clonotype was detected a few times. Per the germline V gene, CDR1 is DFQATT and CDR2 is SNEGSKA (reference sequence). The CDR3 loop spans 12 amino acids. V was pared by 0 bases and J by 5 bases, with 7 bases between. The authors ran a second PCR of about 6 to 11 cycles using a sample-barcoded 5' primer and a J-beta primer mix. Every sample produced at least 2.5 million CDR3-containing paired-end reads. TCRdb ran MiXCR on the 5' RACE reads and lists one entry per CDR3 protein. The table includes hundreds of thousands of distinct CDR3 sequences, less than 25% detected once. These same records also appear under a second study, on T cells of mothers and their children.

The rearrangement joins TRBV20-1 to TRBJ2-5; D not resolved. Source material: blood. The receptor was derived from a boy aged 5-17 years in good health. The CDR3 sequence is CSARDPIETQYF. As DNA, the CDR3 is TGCAGTGCTAGAGACCCGATCGAGACCCAGTACTTC.